The T cell receptor (beta chain) described here comes from a study of blood T cell repertoires in COVID-19. Study-level information: Samples representing acute and convalescent COVID-19 were sourced from the United States, Italy and Spain. The analysed material was cDNA or gDNA that came from T cells, B-cell-depleted T cells, or PBMCs.

This clone was seen a single time. This CDR3 has 16 amino acids. The germline CDR1 and CDR2 sequences are MNHEY and SVGEGT. Trimming took 6 bases from V and 4 from J; bases not matched to a gene: 6. This study enrolled people aged about 18 to 100 from 20 to 25 US geographic areas. As handled by the study authors: Quantification of nucleated cells was approximated via reference gene primer amplification. Repertoires were generated with immunoSEQ multiplex PCR, while TCRdb's copy carries only in-frame clones and drops some. The DNA was the basis for D and trimming; V, J and clone size are from that table. The profile shows approximately 170,000 clones, approximately 84% of them singletons.

Specimen: PBMCs or T cells enriched from blood (not recorded which). The genes are TRBV6-2 or TRBV6-3 and TRBJ2-2; 12 nucleotides line up with TRBD2. This TCR derives from a woman in her twenties or thirties who had recovered from COVID-19. CDR3 bases: TGTGCCAGCAGCCCTAGCGGGGGGGTAGTCACCGGGGAGCTGTTTTTT. Translated, it gives CASSPSGGVVTGELFF.